A single sample gave rise to the 18 T cell receptor beta chains below, sequenced in a study of cytomegalovirus exposure and HLA in healthy donors. This PCR relied on a set of 60 Vbeta primers and 13 Jbeta primers. Profiling relied on immunoSEQ multiplex PCR, and the TCRdb table lists in-frame clones only, not all of them. The sample yields 85,000 to 130,000 clones, roughly 82% seen once. Sequenced: PBMCs. The receptors were gathered from a male donor in good health and CMV-seropositive.

The V gene is TRBV29-1, the J gene TRBJ2-3; D might be TRBD2 (7 bases). Trimming took off 4 bases at V and 0 bases at J, with 14 bases between the two ends. Germline loops: CDR1 SQVTM, CDR2 ANQGSEA. This CDR3 is 15 amino acids long. This CDR3 is CSVVWAGASTDTQYF. The CDR3 DNA reads TGCAGCGTTGTATGGGCGGGGGCTAGCACAGATACGCAGTATTTT.

This chain uses TRBV7-9 with TRBJ2-3, with no clear D. Germline loops: CDR1 SEHNR, CDR2 FQNEAQ (reference sequence). This CDR3 spans 11 amino acids. V lost 4 bases to trimming and J lost 5 bases, with 4 bases between them. This CDR3 is CASSSRDTQYF. The CDR3, as DNA: TGTGCCAGCAGCTCGCGAGATACGCAGTATTTT.

The J gene is TRBJ2-7, the V gene TRBV7-8; D gene uncertain. Germline values: CDR1 SGHVS, CDR2 FQNEAQ. Trimming removed 1 base from V and 1 base from J, with 11 bases in between. The CDR3 covers 15 residues. The DNA for the CDR3 is TGTGCCAGCAGCTTAGGCGGTGGGTTTTCCTACGAGCAGTACTTC. Its protein product is CASSLGGGFSYEQYF.

The gene calls are TRBV7-2 and TRBJ2-1, with 8 bases fitting TRBD2. Losses at the gene ends were 7 bases for V and 2 bases for J; bases not matched to a gene: 4. Germline V gene sequence: CDR1 SGHTA, CDR2 FQGNSA. The CDR3 contains 14 residues. The CDR3 sequence: CASTRTSPYNEQFF. CDR3 in DNA: TGTGCCAGCACCCGGACTAGCCCCTACAATGAGCAGTTCTTC.

The chain employs TRBV6-5 and TRBJ2-3, with a weak D call TRBD1 (6 bases). The CDR3 has 15 amino acids. The germline V gene has CDR1 MNHEY and CDR2 SVGAGI. The germline V and J ends were trimmed by 2 bases and 2 bases, with 11 bases remaining between them. CDR3 coding DNA: TGTGCCAGCAGTTACGGGGGCTGGAACACAGATACGCAGTATTTT. Its translation is CASSYGGWNTDTQYF.

The V call is TRBV6-6, the J call TRBJ2-7; 9 nucleotides align to TRBD1. The CDR3 runs to 15 residues. J gave up 3 bases and V 0 bases, and 3 bases lay outside the gene matches. From germline, CDR1 is MNHNY and CDR2 SVGAGI (reference sequence). The CDR3 coding sequence is TGTGCCAGCAGTTACTCCCAGGGACAGGGCTACGAGCAGTACTTC. It is translated as CASSYSQGQGYEQYF.

V and J are TRBV28 and TRBJ2-7; 11 bases map to TRBD2. The V gene's germline CDR1 is MDHEN and CDR2 SYDVKM. CDR3 size: 15 residues. Losses at the gene ends were 4 bases for V and 1 base for J; bases not matched to a gene: 3. The CDR3 here is CASSSGTSGSYEQYF. The DNA for the CDR3 is TGTGCCAGCAGTTCCGGGACTAGCGGTTCCTACGAGCAGTACTTC. Full variable domain (rest looked up from reference TRBV28 and TRBJ2-7): DVKVTQSSRYLVKRTGEKVFLECVQDMDHENMFWYRQDPGLGLRLIYFSYDVKMKEKGDIPEGYSVSREKKERFSLILESASTNQTSMYLCASSSGTSGSYEQYFGPGTRLTVT.

This chain connects TRBV6-5 to TRBJ2-3; D unclear. Germline V gives CDR1 MNHEY, CDR2 SVGAGI. V was trimmed by 6 bases and J by 6 bases, leaving 10 bases between them. The CDR3 consists of 12 residues. CDR3 in DNA: TGTGCCAGCAGGACGCTCGGGGATACGCAGTATTTT. This sequence encodes CASRTLGDTQYF.

The chain has TRBV2 and TRBJ2-7; D possibly corresponds to TRBD2 (6 bases). Germline CDR1 reads SNHLY; CDR2 reads FYNNEI. This CDR3 spans 11 amino acids. V lost 6 bases to trimming and J lost 9 bases, with 12 bases between them. The CDR3 loop is CASRSGQMQYF. The CDR3 bases are TGTGCCAGCAGGAGCGGGCAGATGCAGTACTTC.

The genes are TRBV29-1 and TRBJ2-7, with 9 bases fitting TRBD1. The germline V gene encodes CDR1 SQVTM and CDR2 ANQGSEA. With 8 bases clipped from V and 0 bases from J, the junction kept 5 bases outside the gene matches. The length of the CDR3 is 13 residues. The CDR3 bases are TGCAGCTTCCGGACAGGGGCCTCCTACGAGCAGTACTTC. This sequence encodes CSFRTGASYEQYF.

J is TRBJ1-4 and V is TRBV25-1, with 11 bases matching TRBD1. Germline V gene sequence: CDR1 MGHDK, CDR2 SYGVNS. V lost 6 bases and J lost 7; bases outside the gene matches: 4. The CDR3 totals 14 residues. CDR3 sequence (DNA): TGTGCCAGCAGAAGGACAGGGGGCTTTGAAAAACTGTTTTTT. Protein product: CASRRTGGFEKLFF.

V and J are TRBV5-6 and TRBJ2-7, with 10 positions matching TRBD1. V lost 3 bases, J lost 3 bases, and 15 bases stayed unmatched. This CDR3 is 18 amino acids long. CDR1 is SGHDT, CDR2 YYEEEE, per germline. The CDR3 reads CASSSWWPGTGVGYEQYF. CDR3 nucleotide sequence: TGTGCCAGCAGCTCCTGGTGGCCCGGGACAGGGGTTGGCTACGAGCAGTACTTC.

The chain is built from TRBV6-6 and TRBJ2-1; D possibly corresponds to TRBD2 (7 bases). The germline gives CDR1 MNHNY, CDR2 SVGAGI (reference sequence). The V and J ends lost 2 bases and 7 bases respectively, with 18 bases between them. The CDR3 sequence is 16 residues long. The DNA of the CDR3 is TGTGCCAGCAGTTACCGGGGGGCCAGGGGATTGAATGAGCAGTTCTTC. Translated: CASSYRGARGLNEQFF.

This chain links TRBV5-1 with TRBJ2-1; tentatively, D is TRBD2 (6 bases). The CDR3 length is 15 residues. Germline V gene data show CDR1 as SGHRS and CDR2 as YFSETQ. Trimming pared 4 bases from V and 4 bases from J, leaving 15 bases between. The CDR3 region is CASSLYKGLYNEQFF. In DNA, the CDR3 is TGCGCCAGCAGCCTATACAAGGGACTTTACAATGAGCAGTTCTTC.

CDR3 sequence reads: CASSAVDRAYGYTF. The CDR3 DNA reads as TGTGCCAGCAGTGCCGTCGACAGGGCTTATGGCTACACCTTC. This chain links TRBV2 with TRBJ1-2; 7 bases are shared with TRBD1. Germline V lookup: CDR1 SNHLY, CDR2 FYNNEI. Unmatched junction bases numbered 7, after V lost 4 bases and J lost 5 bases. CDR3 size: 14 residues. Together with reference TRBV2 and TRBJ1-2, the CDR3 gives the full variable domain: EPEVTQTPSHQVTQMGQEVILRCVPISNHLYFYWYRQILGQKVEFLVSFYNNEISEKSEIFDDQFSVERPDGSNFTLKIRSTKLEDSAMYFCASSAVDRAYGYTFGSGTRLTVV.

This chain links TRBV18 with TRBJ1-4, with 8 bases lining up with TRBD1. CDR1 is KGHSH and CDR2 is LQKENI in the germline V gene. The CDR3 runs to 13 residues. Trimming took 3 bases from V and 8 from J; bases not matched to a gene: 2. The CDR3 spells CASSPGQDEKLFF. CDR3 DNA: TGTGCCAGCTCACCGGGACAGGACGAAAAACTGTTTTTT.

The V and J genes are TRBV7-3 and TRBJ2-7, with 11 bases identical to TRBD1. With V trimmed by 4 bases and J by 7 bases, 6 bases remained unmatched. CDR1 and CDR2 from the germline V gene are SGHTA and FQGTGA. This CDR3 has 14 residues. CDR3 nucleotides: TGTGCCAGCAGCTCGGGACAGGGGGAAGTGGAGCAGTACTTC. This codes for CASSSGQGEVEQYF. Variable domain in full (rest from reference TRBV7-3 and TRBJ2-7): GAGVSQTPSNKVTEKGKYVELRCDPISGHTALYWYRQSLGQGPEFLIYFQGTGAADDSGLPNDRFFAVRPEGSVSTLKIQRTERGDSAVYLCASSSGQGEVEQYFGPGTRLTVT.

The rearrangement links TRBV5-4 to TRBJ1-2; TRBD1 might be the D (5 bases). The CDR3 runs 14 residues. Germline loops: CDR1 SGHNT, CDR2 YYREEE (reference sequence). Trimming left V 2 bases short and J 1 base short, with 9 bases between. CDR3 DNA: TGTGCCAGCAGCTTTGGTAGGGGTAACTATGGCTACACCTTC. It yields the protein CASSFGRGNYGYTF.